Given below is one TCR beta chain in context. MiXCR was run by TCRdb on the RT-PCR reads, yielding one entry per CDR3 protein. Here the sample spans more than 550,000 distinct CDR3 sequences, 11% to 15% being singletons. From germline, CDR1 is GTSNPN and CDR2 SVGIG (reference sequence). Trimming removed 4 bases at V and 6 bases at J, with 15 bases between. The CDR3 loop spans 13 amino acids. This TCR was sampled from a female donor in good health, serving as a healthy control. V gene TRBV30 combines with J gene TRBJ1-2, with D possibly matching TRBD1 (5 bases). Sequences were obtained from memory CD4+ T cells from blood. The CDR3 coding sequence is TGTGCCTGGAAGTTTGCAGGGAGGGATGGCTACACCTTC. This encodes CAWKFAGRDGYTF.